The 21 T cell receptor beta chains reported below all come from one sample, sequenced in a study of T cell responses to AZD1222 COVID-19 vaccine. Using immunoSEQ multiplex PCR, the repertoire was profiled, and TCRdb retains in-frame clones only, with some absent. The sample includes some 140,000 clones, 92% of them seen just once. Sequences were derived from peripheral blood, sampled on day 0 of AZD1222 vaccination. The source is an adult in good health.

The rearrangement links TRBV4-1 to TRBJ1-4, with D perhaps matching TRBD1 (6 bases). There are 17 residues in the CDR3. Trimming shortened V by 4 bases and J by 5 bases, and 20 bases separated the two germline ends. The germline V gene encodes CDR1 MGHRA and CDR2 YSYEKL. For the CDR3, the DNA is TGCGCCAGCAGCCTCACACCCGGGGGGGGCTCAAATGAAAAACTGTTTTTT. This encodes CASSLTPGGGSNEKLFF.

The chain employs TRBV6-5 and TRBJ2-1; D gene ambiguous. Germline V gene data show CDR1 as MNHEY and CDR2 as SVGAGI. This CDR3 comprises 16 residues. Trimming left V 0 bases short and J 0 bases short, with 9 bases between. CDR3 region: CASSYSIGSSYNEQFF. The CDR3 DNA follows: TGTGCCAGCAGTTACTCGATCGGCAGCTCCTACAATGAGCAGTTCTTC.

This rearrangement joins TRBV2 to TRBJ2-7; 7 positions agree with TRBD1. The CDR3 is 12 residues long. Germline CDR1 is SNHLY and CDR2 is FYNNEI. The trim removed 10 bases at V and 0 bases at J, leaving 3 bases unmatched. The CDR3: CAKGTDSYEQYF. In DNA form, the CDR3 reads TGTGCCAAAGGGACAGACTCCTACGAGCAGTACTTC.

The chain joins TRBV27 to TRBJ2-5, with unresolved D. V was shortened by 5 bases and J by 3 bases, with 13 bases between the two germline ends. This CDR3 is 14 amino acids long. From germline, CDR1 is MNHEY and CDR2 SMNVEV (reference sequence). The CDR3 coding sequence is TGTGCCAGCAGTCACTCGTCGGGTGAAGAGACCCAGTACTTC. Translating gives CASSHSSGEETQYF.

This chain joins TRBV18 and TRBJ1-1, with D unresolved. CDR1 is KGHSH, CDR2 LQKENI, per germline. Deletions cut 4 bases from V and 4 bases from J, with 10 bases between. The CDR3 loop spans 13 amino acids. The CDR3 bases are TGTGCCAGCTCACTAGGGATGGGCACTGAAGCTTTCTTT. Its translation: CASSLGMGTEAFF.

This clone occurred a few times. The CDR3 bases are TGTGCCAGCAGCCAAGATCGAGGAGCGGGGGACAATGAGCAGTTCTTC. Residues: CASSQDRGAGDNEQFF. The V and J genes are TRBV3-1 (or the pseudogene TRBV3-2) and TRBJ2-1, with 8 bases identical to TRBD2. V lost 0 bases, J lost 5 bases, and 6 bases stayed unmatched. This CDR3 contains 16 residues. CDR1 is LGHDT and CDR2 is YNNKEL in the germline V gene (reference sequence).

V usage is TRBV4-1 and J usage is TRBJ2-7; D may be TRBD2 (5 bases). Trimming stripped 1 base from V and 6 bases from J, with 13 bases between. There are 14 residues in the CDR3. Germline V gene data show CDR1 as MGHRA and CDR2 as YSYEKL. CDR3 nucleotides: TGCGCCAGCAGCCAAGGCGCTAGCTCGGTCGAGCAGTACTTC. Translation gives CASSQGASSVEQYF.

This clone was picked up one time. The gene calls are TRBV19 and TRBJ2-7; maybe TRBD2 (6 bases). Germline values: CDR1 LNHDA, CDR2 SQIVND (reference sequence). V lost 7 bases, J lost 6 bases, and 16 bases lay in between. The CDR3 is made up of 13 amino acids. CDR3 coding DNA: TGTGCCAGTACCCCCGGGGGAAATGGCGAGCAGTACTTC. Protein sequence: CASTPGGNGEQYF.

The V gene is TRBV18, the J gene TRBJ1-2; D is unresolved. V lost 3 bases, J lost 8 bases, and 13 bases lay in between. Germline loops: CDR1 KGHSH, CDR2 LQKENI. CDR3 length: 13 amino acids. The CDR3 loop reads CASSPQAQPGYTF. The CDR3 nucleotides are TGTGCCAGCTCACCTCAGGCGCAACCCGGCTACACCTTC.

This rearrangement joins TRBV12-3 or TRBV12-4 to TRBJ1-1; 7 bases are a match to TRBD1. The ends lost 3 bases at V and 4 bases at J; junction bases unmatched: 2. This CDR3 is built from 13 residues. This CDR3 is CASSFGQATEAFF. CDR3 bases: TGTGCCAGCAGTTTCGGACAGGCCACTGAAGCTTTCTTT.

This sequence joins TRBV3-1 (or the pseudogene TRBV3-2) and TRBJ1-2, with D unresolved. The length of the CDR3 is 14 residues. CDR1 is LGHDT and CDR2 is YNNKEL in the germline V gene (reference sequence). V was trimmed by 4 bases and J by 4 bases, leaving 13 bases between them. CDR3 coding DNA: TGTGCCAGCAGCCCAGAGGACTATTTCTATGGCTACACCTTC. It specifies CASSPEDYFYGYTF.

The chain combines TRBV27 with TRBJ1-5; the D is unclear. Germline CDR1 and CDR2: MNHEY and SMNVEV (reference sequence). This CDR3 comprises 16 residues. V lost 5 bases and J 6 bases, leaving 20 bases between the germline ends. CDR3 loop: CASSNRGPTAGQPQHF. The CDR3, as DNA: TGTGCCAGCAGTAACCGCGGGCCGACGGCCGGTCAGCCCCAGCATTTT.

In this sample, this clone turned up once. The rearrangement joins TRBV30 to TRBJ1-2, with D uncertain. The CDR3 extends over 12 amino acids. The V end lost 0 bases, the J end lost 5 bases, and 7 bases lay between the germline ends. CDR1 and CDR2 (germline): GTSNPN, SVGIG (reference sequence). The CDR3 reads CAWSVWQYGYTF. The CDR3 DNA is TGTGCCTGGAGTGTTTGGCAGTATGGCTACACCTTC.

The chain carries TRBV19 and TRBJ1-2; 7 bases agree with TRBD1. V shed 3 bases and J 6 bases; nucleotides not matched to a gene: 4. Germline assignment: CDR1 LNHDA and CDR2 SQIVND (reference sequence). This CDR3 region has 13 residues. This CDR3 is CASSMDRRDGYTF. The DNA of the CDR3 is TGTGCCAGTAGTATGGACAGGCGGGATGGCTACACCTTC.

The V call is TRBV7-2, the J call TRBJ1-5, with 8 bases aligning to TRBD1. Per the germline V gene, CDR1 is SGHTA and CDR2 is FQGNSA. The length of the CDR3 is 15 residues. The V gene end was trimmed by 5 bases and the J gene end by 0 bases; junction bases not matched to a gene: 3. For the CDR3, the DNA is TGTGCCAGCAGCGCAGACAGGGGTAGCAATCAGCCCCAGCATTTT. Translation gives CASSADRGSNQPQHF.

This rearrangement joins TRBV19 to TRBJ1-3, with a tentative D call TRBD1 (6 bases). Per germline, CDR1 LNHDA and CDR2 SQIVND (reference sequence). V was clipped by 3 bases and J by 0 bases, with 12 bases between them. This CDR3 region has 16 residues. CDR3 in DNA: TGTGCCAGTAGTATGGACAGCGTGCTCTCTGGAAACACCATATATTTT. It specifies CASSMDSVLSGNTIYF.

The CDR3 loop reads CASSFGSEGEQFF. For the CDR3, the DNA is TGTGCCAGCAGCTTCGGGAGTGAGGGTGAGCAGTTCTTC. J is TRBJ2-1 and V is TRBV5-5; tentatively, D is TRBD2 (6 bases). Germline CDR1 is SGHKS and CDR2 is YYEKEE (reference sequence). The V and J ends lost 2 bases and 9 bases respectively, with 12 bases between them. The CDR3 totals 13 residues. The whole variable domain, remainder taken from reference TRBV5-5 and TRBJ2-1, is DAGVTQSPTHLIKTRGQQVTLRCSPISGHKSVSWYQQVLGQGPQFIFQYYEKEERGRGNFPDRFSARQFPNYSSELNVNALLLGDSALYLCASSFGSEGEQFFGPGTRLTVL.

The CDR3 DNA reads as TGTGCCAGCAACAGATACACCGGGGAGCTGTTTTTT. Translating gives CASNRYTGELFF. The rearrangement links TRBV6-5 to TRBJ2-2; D unclear. CDR3 size: 12 residues. V was shortened by 7 bases and J by 3 bases, with 6 bases between the two germline ends. The V gene's germline CDR1 is MNHEY and CDR2 SVGAGI.

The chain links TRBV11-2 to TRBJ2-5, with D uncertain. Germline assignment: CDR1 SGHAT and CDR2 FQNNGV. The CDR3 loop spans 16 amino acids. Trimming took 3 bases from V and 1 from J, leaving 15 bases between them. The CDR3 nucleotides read TGTGCCAGCAGCTTGGTAGGCCCCAGACCCCAAGAGACCCAGTACTTC. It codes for CASSLVGPRPQETQYF.

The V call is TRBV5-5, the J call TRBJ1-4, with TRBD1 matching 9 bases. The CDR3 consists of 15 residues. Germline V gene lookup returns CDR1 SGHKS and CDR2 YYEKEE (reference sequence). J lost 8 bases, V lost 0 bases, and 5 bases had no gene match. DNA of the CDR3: TGTGCCAGCAGCTTGGGAGGGACAGGGACAGAAAAACTGTTTTTT. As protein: CASSLGGTGTEKLFF.

The CDR3 here is CASSPPDLETQYF. The CDR3 nucleotides read TGTGCCAGCAGTCCACCGGACCTTGAGACCCAGTACTTC. This sequence joins TRBV28 and TRBJ2-5; D is undetermined. The CDR3 has 13 amino acids. The V end was cut by 5 bases, the J end by 5 bases, with 12 bases between. From germline, CDR1 is MDHEN and CDR2 SYDVKM.